The 26 T cell receptor beta chains below all came from one sample that was sequenced in a study of cytomegalovirus exposure and HLA in healthy donors. The PCR used 60 Vbeta and 13 Jbeta primers. Sequenced by immunoSEQ multiplex PCR; TCRdb stores in-frame clones only, minus some. This sample has roughly 200,000 clones, with roughly 78% found just once. Source material: PBMCs. These receptors came from a woman in her 30s in good health and CMV-seropositive.

V is TRBV4-3 and J is TRBJ1-2, with a tentative D call TRBD1 (5 bases). Germline V gives CDR1 LGHNA, CDR2 YSLEER. CDR3 length: 14 residues. Trimming pared 0 bases from V and 4 bases from J, leaving 9 bases between. CDR3: CASSQEAGFYGYTF. The DNA for the CDR3 is TGCGCCAGCAGCCAAGAAGCAGGGTTCTATGGCTACACCTTC.

This clone has more than one count but fewer than ten. The rearrangement uses TRBV10-3 and TRBJ1-2; tentative D call: TRBD1 (5 bases). Deletions cut 3 bases from V and 8 bases from J, with 10 bases between. The germline V gene has CDR1 ENHRY and CDR2 SYGVKD. The CDR3 has 12 amino acids. The CDR3 sequence: CAISDGGTGYTF. The DNA of the CDR3 is TGTGCCATCAGTGATGGGGGGACGGGCTACACCTTC.

The rearrangement links TRBV4-1 to TRBJ1-6; D gene unclear. This CDR3 is built from 16 residues. The ends were cut back, 1 base at V and 7 bases at J, with 14 bases in the middle. Germline V gene sequence: CDR1 MGHRA, CDR2 YSYEKL. In DNA form, the CDR3 reads TGCGCCAGCAGCCAAGGGTTGGCAGGATCGAATTCACCCCTCCACTTT. Translation: CASSQGLAGSNSPLHF.

This clone was found a few times. The V and J genes are TRBV5-1 and TRBJ2-2; 8 bases line up with TRBD1. The germline V gene has CDR1 SGHRS and CDR2 YFSETQ. Germline trimming cut 4 bases from V and 1 base from J; bases unmatched to any gene: 3. The CDR3 spans 15 residues. The CDR3 region has the DNA TGCGCCAGCAGCACCGGACAGGGGAACACCGGGGAGCTGTTTTTT. This sequence encodes CASSTGQGNTGELFF. Full variable domain (rest looked up from reference TRBV5-1 and TRBJ2-2): KAGVTQTPRYLIKTRGQQVTLSCSPISGHRSVSWYQQTPGQGLQFLFEYFSETQRNKGNFPGRFSGRQFSNSRSEMNVSTLELGDSALYLCASSTGQGNTGELFFGEGSRLTVL.

The rearrangement links TRBV7-9 to TRBJ2-1; D possibly corresponds to TRBD2 (5 bases). The CDR3 extends over 15 amino acids. V was pared by 5 bases and J by 7 bases, with 18 bases between. Germline CDR1 and CDR2: SEHNR and FQNEAQ (reference sequence). The CDR3 region has the DNA TGTGCCAGCAGCGTAGTTCCTAGCCCAATAAATGAGCAGTTCTTC. Translated: CASSVVPSPINEQFF. Together with reference TRBV7-9 and TRBJ2-1, the CDR3 gives the full variable domain: DTGVSQNPRHKITKRGQNVTFRCDPISEHNRLYWYRQTLGQGPEFLTYFQNEAQLEKSRLLSDRFSAERPKGSFSTLEIQRTEQGDSAMYLCASSVVPSPINEQFFGPGTRLTVL.

The V call is TRBV6-5, the J call TRBJ1-1; D is ambiguous. Germline V gene sequence: CDR1 MNHEY, CDR2 SVGAGI. The CDR3 is 14 amino acids. Trimming took 8 bases from V and 0 from J, leaving 13 bases between them. The CDR3 protein is CASRPPGMNTEAFF. The CDR3 DNA reads as TGTGCCAGCCGTCCCCCAGGCATGAACACTGAAGCTTTCTTT.

This chain joins TRBV29-1 and TRBJ2-7; D is perhaps TRBD2 (6 bases). CDR3 length: 14 residues. Trimming took 7 bases from V and 5 from J, leaving 21 bases between them. Germline lookup yields CDR1 SQVTM and CDR2 ANQGSEA. The CDR3 DNA follows: TGCAGCGCGTGGGGGTCCGGGAGAGAGGACGAGCAGTACTTC. Its translation: CSAWGSGREDEQYF.

In its sample, this clone was seen a few times. The chain uses TRBV15 and TRBJ1-4; 7 nucleotides align to TRBD1. Germline V gene data show CDR1 as LNHNV and CDR2 as YYDKDF (reference sequence). V lost 0 bases, J lost 8 bases, and 9 bases stayed unmatched. The CDR3 length is 16 residues. The CDR3 region has the DNA TGTGCCACCAGCAGAGATCGAACAGGGGTAGAAGAAAAACTGTTTTTT. As protein: CATSRDRTGVEEKLFF.

The V and J genes are TRBV2 and TRBJ2-2; TRBD1 matches 9 bases. CDR1 is SNHLY, CDR2 FYNNEI, per germline. The CDR3 runs to 15 residues. Unmatched junction bases numbered 5, after V lost 5 bases and J lost 4 bases. The CDR3 spells CASSKRTGATGELFF. The CDR3 bases are TGTGCCAGCAGTAAGAGGACAGGGGCCACCGGGGAGCTGTTTTTT.

The rearrangement joins TRBV10-2 to TRBJ2-7, with TRBD1 matching 9 bases. Germline V gene lookup returns CDR1 WSHSY and CDR2 SAAADI. Trimming removed 6 bases from V and 3 bases from J; junction bases left unmatched: 9. The CDR3 is 15 amino acids. The DNA of the CDR3 is TGCGCCAGCAGACAGGGGGCCAACACTTACTACGAGCAGTACTTC. Its protein is CASRQGANTYYEQYF.

This CDR3 reads CAWGLGTLNTEAFF. CDR3 bases: TGTGCCTGGGGCCTCGGGACATTGAACACTGAAGCTTTCTTT. This chain joins TRBV30 and TRBJ1-1; D perhaps matches TRBD1 (6 bases). The V end was cut by 5 bases, the J end by 0 bases, with 13 bases between. From germline, CDR1 is GTSNPN and CDR2 SVGIG (reference sequence). The CDR3 extends over 14 amino acids.

The chain carries TRBV29-1 and TRBJ2-3; TRBD2 matches at 9 bases. Germline loops: CDR1 SQVTM, CDR2 ANQGSEA. This CDR3 contains 15 residues. The trim removed 3 bases at V and 0 bases at J, leaving 4 bases unmatched. Here the CDR3 DNA reads TGCAGCGTTGACGGACTAGCGACTAGCACAGATACGCAGTATTTT. This sequence encodes CSVDGLATSTDTQYF.

This clone was picked up one time. The chain combines TRBV29-1 with TRBJ1-1; TRBD1 aligns across 8 bases. Germline CDR1 is SQVTM and CDR2 is ANQGSEA. The CDR3 covers 14 residues. V gave up 0 bases and J gave up 8 bases; unmatched junction bases: 8. CDR3 sequence reads: CSVEDPRGRQEAFF. The CDR3 DNA is TGCAGCGTTGAAGATCCCAGGGGGCGACAGGAAGCTTTCTTT.

This clone has a handful of counts. This sequence joins TRBV29-1 and TRBJ2-1; TRBD2 is a possible D gene (5 bases). The germline V and J ends were trimmed by 3 bases and 4 bases, with 7 bases remaining between them. The CDR3 runs 12 residues. Germline V gives CDR1 SQVTM, CDR2 ANQGSEA. CDR3 in DNA: TGCAGCGTTGATCGCGGGTACAATGAGCAGTTCTTC. Translated: CSVDRGYNEQFF.

This clone turned up a few times. The V gene is TRBV19, the J gene TRBJ1-1, with D possibly matching TRBD1 (6 bases). V was shortened by 4 bases and J by 2 bases, with 17 bases between the two germline ends. Germline V lookup: CDR1 LNHDA, CDR2 SQIVND (reference sequence). This CDR3 region has 16 residues. CDR3 DNA sequence: TGTGCCAGTAGTAATCGACTAACAGGGACCAACACTGAAGCTTTCTTT. Amino acids: CASSNRLTGTNTEAFF. The complete variable domain, with remaining parts taken from reference TRBV19 and TRBJ1-1, reads DGGITQSPKYLFRKEGQNVTLSCEQNLNHDAMYWYRQDPGQGLRLIYYSQIVNDFQKGDIAEGYSVSREKKESFPLTVTSAQKNPTAFYLCASSNRLTGTNTEAFFGQGTRLTVV.

The chain couples TRBV7-9 to TRBJ2-7, with 7 positions matching TRBD1. Germline CDR1 and CDR2: SEHNR and FQNEAQ (reference sequence). The CDR3 is made up of 15 amino acids. With 1 base clipped from V and 3 bases from J, the junction kept 6 bases outside the gene matches. The CDR3, as DNA: TGTGCCAGCAGCTTAGGACAGGGTGGTAACTACGAGCAGTACTTC. Translated, it gives CASSLGQGGNYEQYF. Looking up the rest from reference TRBV7-9 and TRBJ2-7 gives the full variable domain: DTGVSQNPRHKITKRGQNVTFRCDPISEHNRLYWYRQTLGQGPEFLTYFQNEAQLEKSRLLSDRFSAERPKGSFSTLEIQRTEQGDSAMYLCASSLGQGGNYEQYFGPGTRLTVT.

The DNA of the CDR3 is TGTGCCAGCAGTTTGCGGTACGAGCAGTACTTC. The encoded protein is CASSLRYEQYF. V is TRBV6-6 and J is TRBJ2-7; D gene ambiguous. Germline V CDR1 and CDR2: MNHNY, SVGAGI (reference sequence). Trimming pared 4 bases from V and 4 bases from J, leaving 5 bases between. This CDR3 spans 11 amino acids.

J is TRBJ2-7 and V is TRBV27, with TRBD1 matching over 9 bases. V shed 4 bases and J 4 bases; nucleotides not matched to a gene: 8. The CDR3 is 15 amino acids. Germline V CDR1 and CDR2: MNHEY, SMNVEV (reference sequence). CDR3 DNA sequence: TGTGCCAGCAGTTCGGAACAGGGGGCGGGTTACGAGCAGTACTTC. Translated: CASSSEQGAGYEQYF.

This rearrangement joins TRBV18 to TRBJ1-1; D call uncertain. This CDR3 is 14 amino acids long. V gave up 4 bases and J gave up 1 base, with 10 bases separating them. Germline V gene data show CDR1 as KGHSH and CDR2 as LQKENI. CDR3 in amino acids: CASSRADPNTEAFF. The CDR3 DNA is TGTGCCAGCTCACGGGCAGATCCGAACACTGAAGCTTTCTTT.

The chain uses TRBV13 and TRBJ2-2, with 9 bases matching TRBD1. Trimming at V came to 2 bases and at J to 4 bases, leaving 5 bases not matched to a gene. The germline V gene has CDR1 PRHDT and CDR2 FYEKMQ (reference sequence). This CDR3 region has 16 residues. The DNA of the CDR3 is TGTGCCAGCAGCTTACAACAGGGGGCGAGCACCGGGGAGCTGTTTTTT. Translation gives CASSLQQGASTGELFF.

The chain is built from TRBV7-6 and TRBJ2-3, with TRBD2 matching over 11 bases. The CDR3 spans 15 residues. Germline V lookup: CDR1 SGHVS, CDR2 FNYEAQ. J lost 6 bases, V lost 4 bases, and 6 bases had no gene match. CDR3 sequence: CASSSLAGAGDTQYF. CDR3 sequence (DNA): TGTGCCAGCAGCTCACTAGCGGGGGCGGGGGATACGCAGTATTTT.

The J gene is TRBJ2-5, the V gene TRBV18, with D hard to call. V lost 2 bases and J 2 bases, leaving 6 bases between the germline ends. Germline assignment: CDR1 KGHSH and CDR2 LQKENI. The CDR3 length is 13 residues. The CDR3 loop is CASSPNRQETQYF. Written as DNA, the CDR3 is TGTGCCAGCTCACCAAACAGACAAGAGACCCAGTACTTC.

V and J are TRBV27 and TRBJ2-7; no reliable D call. CDR1 and CDR2 from the germline V gene are MNHEY and SMNVEV (reference sequence). The CDR3 length is 14 residues. Trimming took off 3 bases at V and 2 bases at J, with 11 bases between the two ends. This chain's CDR3 is CASSFDDGAYEQYF. The CDR3, as DNA: TGTGCCAGCAGTTTTGACGACGGAGCCTACGAGCAGTACTTC.

This chain joins TRBV7-9 and TRBJ1-1; TRBD1 matches 9 bases. With 5 bases clipped from V and 1 base from J, the junction kept 11 bases outside the gene matches. CDR1 and CDR2 (germline): SEHNR, FQNEAQ (reference sequence). The CDR3 has 17 residues. CDR3 sequence reads: CASSPNLGQGGNTEAFF. As DNA, the CDR3 is TGTGCCAGCAGCCCCAATTTGGGACAGGGAGGGAACACTGAAGCTTTCTTT.

The chain joins TRBV7-2 to TRBJ1-5; tentative D call: TRBD1 (5 bases). Deletions cut 2 bases from V and 4 bases from J, with 12 bases between. The CDR3 runs 15 residues. CDR1 is SGHTA, CDR2 FQGNSA, per germline. The CDR3 is CASSLSGSKNQPQHF. The CDR3 nucleotides read TGTGCCAGCAGCTTATCAGGGTCCAAAAATCAGCCCCAGCATTTT.

The genes are TRBV6-5 and TRBJ2-5; D not certain. The CDR3 runs to 12 residues. V lost 5 bases to trimming and J lost 3 bases, with 7 bases between them. Per the germline V gene, CDR1 is MNHEY and CDR2 is SVGAGI. CDR3: CASSRNEETQYF. The DNA for the CDR3 is TGTGCCAGCAGTCGTAATGAAGAGACCCAGTACTTC.